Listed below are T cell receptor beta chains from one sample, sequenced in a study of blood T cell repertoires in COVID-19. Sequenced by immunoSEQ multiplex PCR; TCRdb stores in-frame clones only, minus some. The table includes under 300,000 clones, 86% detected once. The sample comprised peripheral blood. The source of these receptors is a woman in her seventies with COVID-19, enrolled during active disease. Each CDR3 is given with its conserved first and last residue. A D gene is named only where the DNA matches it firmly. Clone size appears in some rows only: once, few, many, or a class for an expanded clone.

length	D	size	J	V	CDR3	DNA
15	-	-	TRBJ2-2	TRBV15	CATSRAQGGTGELFF	TGTGCCACCAGCAGAGCGCAGGGAGGCACCGGGGAGCTGTTTTTT
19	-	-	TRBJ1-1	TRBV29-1	CSAHPGQGTEIPLNTEAFF	TGCAGCGCCCATCCGGGACAAGGTACAGAAATTCCATTGAACACTGAAGCTTTCTTT
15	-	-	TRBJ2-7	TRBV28	CASSWNRAWGGEQYF	TGTGCCAGCAGTTGGAATCGGGCGTGGGGAGGCGAGCAGTACTTC
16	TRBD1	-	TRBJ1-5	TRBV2	CASSEGGQGNNQPQHF	TGTGCCAGCAGTGAAGGAGGACAGGGAAACAATCAGCCCCAGCATTTT
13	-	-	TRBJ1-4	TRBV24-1	CATSARNNEKLFF	TGTGCCACCAGTGCGCGCAATAATGAAAAACTGTTTTTT
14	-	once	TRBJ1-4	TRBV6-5	CASSHRDANEKLFF	TGTGCCAGCAGCCACAGGGACGCTAATGAAAAACTGTTTTTT
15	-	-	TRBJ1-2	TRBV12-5	CASGLKQGALFGYTF	TGTGCTAGTGGTTTGAAGCAGGGCGCATTGTTTGGCTACACCTTC
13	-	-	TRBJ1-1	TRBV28	CASSFGRYTEAFF	TGTGCCAGCAGTTTCGGGAGATACACTGAAGCTTTCTTT
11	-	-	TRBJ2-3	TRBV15	CATSIGDTQYF	TGTGCCACCAGCATCGGGGATACGCAGTATTTT
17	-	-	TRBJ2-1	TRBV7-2	CASSSTGRVTSYNEQFF	TGTGCCAGCAGCTCCACGGGCAGGGTGACATCCTACAATGAGCAGTTCTTC
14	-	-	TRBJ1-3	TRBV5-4	CASSLAGSGNTIYF	TGTGCCAGCAGCTTAGCAGGTTCTGGAAACACCATATATTTT
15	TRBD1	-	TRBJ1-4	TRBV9	CASSDDRGPEEKLFF	TGTGCCAGCAGCGATGACAGGGGGCCGGAAGAAAAACTGTTTTTT
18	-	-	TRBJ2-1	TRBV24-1	CATSDAAPRGFSYNEQFF	TGTGCCACCAGTGACGCCGCCCCCAGGGGTTTTTCCTACAATGAGCAGTTCTTC
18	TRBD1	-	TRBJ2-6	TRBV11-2	CASSLHDRGQSRANVLTF	TGTGCCAGCAGCTTACATGACAGGGGGCAATCGCGGGCCAACGTCCTGACTTTC
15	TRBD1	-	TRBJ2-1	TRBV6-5	CASSYSGTGTHEQFF	TGTGCCAGCAGTTACTCCGGGACAGGGACCCATGAGCAGTTCTTC
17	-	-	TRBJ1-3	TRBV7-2	CASSLPPPGEARNTIYF	TGTGCCAGCAGCTTACCCCCCCCTGGGGAGGCCCGAAACACCATATATTTT
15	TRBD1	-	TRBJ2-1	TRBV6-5	CASISGTVSYNEQFF	TGTGCCAGCATTTCCGGGACAGTCTCCTACAATGAGCAGTTCTTC
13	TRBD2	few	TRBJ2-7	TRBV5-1	CASSEGLMYEQYF	TGCGCCAGCAGCGAGGGACTAATGTACGAGCAGTACTTC
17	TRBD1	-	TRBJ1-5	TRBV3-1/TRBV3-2	CASSQDTGTGWYQPQHF	TGTGCCAGCAGCCAAGATACGGGGACAGGGTGGTATCAGCCCCAGCATTTT
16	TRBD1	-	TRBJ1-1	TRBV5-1	CASSLVRQGPGTEAFF	TGCGCCAGCAGCTTGGTACGACAGGGCCCGGGCACTGAAGCTTTCTTT
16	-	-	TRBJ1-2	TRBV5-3	CARSRGSLGGDYGYTF	TGTGCCAGAAGCCGGGGGTCGTTGGGTGGGGACTATGGCTACACCTTC
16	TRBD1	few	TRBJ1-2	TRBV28	CASSLGTGARGYGYTF	TGTGCCAGCAGTTTGGGGACAGGGGCGAGGGGCTATGGCTACACCTTC
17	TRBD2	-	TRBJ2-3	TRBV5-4	CASSLAGLAGVTDTQYF	TGTGCCAGCAGCTTGGCGGGACTAGCGGGGGTCACAGATACGCAGTATTTT
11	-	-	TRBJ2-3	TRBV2	CASALADTQYF	TGTGCCAGCGCCTTGGCTGATACGCAGTATTTT
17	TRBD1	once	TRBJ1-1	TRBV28	CASSPLRTGATLKEAFF	TGTGCCAGCAGCCCTTTACGGACAGGGGCAACACTGAAGGAAGCTTTCTTT
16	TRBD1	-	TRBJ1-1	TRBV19	CASSIGDREVVTEAFF	TGTGCCAGTAGTATTGGGGACAGGGAAGTGGTCACTGAAGCTTTCTTT
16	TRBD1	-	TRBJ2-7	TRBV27	CASRFSGTGLSYEQYF	TGTGCCAGCAGATTTTCCGGGACAGGGTTGTCTTACGAGCAGTACTTC
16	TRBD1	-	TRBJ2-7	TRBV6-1	CASSELDRARSYEQYF	TGTGCCAGCAGTGAGCTGGACAGGGCCAGGTCCTACGAGCAGTACTTC
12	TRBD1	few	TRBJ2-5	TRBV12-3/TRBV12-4	CASRTGGGDQYF	TGTGCCAGCAGGACAGGGGGTGGAGACCAGTACTTC
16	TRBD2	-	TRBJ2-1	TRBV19	CASRKGVGTRYNEQFF	TGTGCCAGTAGAAAAGGAGTAGGGACTAGGTACAATGAGCAGTTCTTC
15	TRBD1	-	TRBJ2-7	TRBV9	CASSAGTGGTYEQYF	TGTGCCAGCAGCGCAGGGACAGGGGGCACCTACGAGCAGTACTTC
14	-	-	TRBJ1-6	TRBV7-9	CASSLPAYNSPLHF	TGTGCCAGCAGCTTACCAGCGTATAATTCACCCCTCCACTTT
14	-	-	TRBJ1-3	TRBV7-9	CASSPTGIGNTIYF	TGTGCCAGCAGCCCAACAGGAATAGGAAACACCATATATTTT
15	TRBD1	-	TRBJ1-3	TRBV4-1	CASSQETGVRNTIYF	TGCGCCAGCAGCCAGGAAACAGGGGTTAGAAACACCATATATTTT
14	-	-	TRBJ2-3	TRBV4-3	CASSQGRGTDTQYF	TGCGCCAGCAGCCAAGGCAGGGGAACAGATACGCAGTATTTT
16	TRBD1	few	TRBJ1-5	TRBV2	CASSSTGGWGNQPQHF	TGTGCCAGCAGTTCCACAGGGGGCTGGGGCAATCAGCCCCAGCATTTT
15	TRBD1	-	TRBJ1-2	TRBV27	CASSLRGQAGYGYTF	TGTGCCAGCAGTTTAAGGGGGCAGGCTGGTTATGGCTACACCTTC
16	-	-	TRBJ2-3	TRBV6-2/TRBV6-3	CASSYPLQGWEDTQYF	TGTGCCAGCAGTTACCCTTTGCAGGGGTGGGAAGATACGCAGTATTTT
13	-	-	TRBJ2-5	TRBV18	CASSPRGLETQYF	TGTGCCAGCTCACCTCGGGGGTTAGAGACCCAGTACTTC
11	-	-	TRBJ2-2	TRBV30	CAWNRGGELFF	TGTGCCTGGAACCGGGGCGGGGAGCTGTTTTTT
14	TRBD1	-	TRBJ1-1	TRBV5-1	CASSPGQGLTEAFF	TGCGCCAGCAGTCCCGGACAGGGACTTACTGAAGCTTTCTTT
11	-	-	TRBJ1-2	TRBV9	CASSGGRGYTF	TGTGCCAGCAGCGGCGGGAGAGGCTACACCTTC
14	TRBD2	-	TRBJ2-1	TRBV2	CASSTGLAGVGQFF	TGTGCCAGCAGTACGGGACTAGCGGGGGTTGGGCAGTTCTTC
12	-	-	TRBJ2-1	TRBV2	CASSEGGAWQFF	TGTGCCAGCAGTGAAGGGGGCGCGTGGCAGTTCTTC
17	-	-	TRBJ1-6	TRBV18	CASSPKEQGLSTPPLHF	TGTGCCAGCTCACCCAAAGAACAGGGCCTCAGTACGCCACCCCTCCACTTT
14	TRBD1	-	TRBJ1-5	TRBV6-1	CASSDNRGNQPQHF	TGTGCCAGCAGTGACAACAGGGGAAATCAGCCCCAGCATTTT
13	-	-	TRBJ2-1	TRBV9	CASSVDRNNEQFF	TGTGCCAGCAGCGTAGACAGGAACAATGAGCAGTTCTTC
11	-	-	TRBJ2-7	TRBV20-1	CSAGRGSEQYF	TGCAGTGCCGGTCGAGGGTCCGAGCAGTACTTC
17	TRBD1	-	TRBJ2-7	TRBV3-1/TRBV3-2	CASSQVGGTGTSYEQYF	TGTGCCAGCAGCCAAGTTGGCGGGACAGGGACCTCCTACGAGCAGTACTTC
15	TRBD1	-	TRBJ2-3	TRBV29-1	CSVEDYGQGPDTQYF	TGCAGCGTTGAAGATTACGGACAGGGTCCAGATACGCAGTATTTT
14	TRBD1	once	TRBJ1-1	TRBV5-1	CASKTGEWGTEAFF	TGCGCCAGCAAGACAGGGGAGTGGGGCACTGAAGCTTTCTTT
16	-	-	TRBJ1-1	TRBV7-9	CASSPRGGSDGTEAFF	TGTGCCAGCAGCCCCCGGGGGGGATCGGACGGCACTGAAGCTTTCTTT